The T cell receptor beta chain under discussion was sequenced for a study of CD8 T cells in ankylosing spondylitis. Study results and caveats: Ankylosing spondylitis blood seemed to carry a telltale TCR beta motif made of about 8 highly homologous variants. The clones that were linked to disease were reported to be significantly enriched in matched synovial fluid samples from ankylosing spondylitis patients. Within peripheral blood, clones linked to disease were CD8+ and relatively rare. Earlier work had already found some motif variants in reactive arthritis synovial fluid and blood.

This clonotype was seen ten or more times. Its antigen is as yet unknown. Quantitative barcoded 5'-RACE was used to prepare TCR beta libraries. TCRdb redid the calling of the 5' RACE reads with MiXCR, one entry per CDR3 protein. The table has 350,000 to 450,000 distinct CDR3 sequences, roughly 27% seen once. Germline loops: CDR1 SQVTM, CDR2 ANQGSEA. The ends were cut back, 6 bases at V and 7 bases at J, with 18 bases in the middle. The CDR3 is 14 amino acids. This clonotype was obtained from a male donor with ankylosing spondylitis. V is TRBV29-1 and J is TRBJ1-4; no firm D call. Material for sequencing was blood, either unsorted or a sorted T cell fraction (not recorded which). The CDR3, as DNA: TGCAGCGTACCCGGAGAGCTCGCTGGTGAAAAACTGTTTTTT. As protein: CSVPGELAGEKLFF.